This is a list of T cell receptor beta chains from one sample in a study of Ad26.COV2.S vaccination and SARS-CoV-2 variants. Measured with immunoSEQ multiplex PCR; TCRdb has only the in-frame clones, and not every one. This sample carries fewer than 900,000 clones, roughly nine tenths of them seen once, and the ten largest clones take around 1.5%. The sample here was peripheral blood, taken in a trial of Ad26.COV2.S vaccine versus placebo. The receptors shown here come from a person between 18 and 59 years old who received the Ad26.COV2.S COVID-19 vaccine or a placebo. The CDR3 runs from the conserved cysteine through the conserved F or W. The D gene is left open where the match is weak.

D gene: NA; V gene: TRBV2; J gene: TRBJ1-1; CDR3 protein: CASSLDRGGGAFF
D gene: TRBD1; V gene: TRBV6-2/TRBV6-3; J gene: TRBJ1-1; CDR3 protein: CASSPRDRAENTEAFF
D gene: NA; V gene: TRBV9; J gene: TRBJ2-5; CDR3 protein: CASSVDPTKTQYF
D gene: NA; V gene: TRBV6-5; J gene: TRBJ2-7; CDR3 protein: CASSLMYEQYF
D gene: NA; V gene: TRBV19; J gene: TRBJ2-4; CDR3 protein: CASSSYRESDIQYF
D gene: NA; V gene: TRBV19; J gene: TRBJ1-6; CDR3 protein: CASNDATSSSPLHF
D gene: NA; V gene: TRBV7-2; J gene: TRBJ2-1; CDR3 protein: CASSSRNAGSSYNEQFF
D gene: NA; V gene: TRBV7-9; J gene: TRBJ1-2; CDR3 protein: CASSPYYYRASGGYTF
D gene: TRBD1; V gene: TRBV27; J gene: TRBJ1-1; CDR3 protein: CASSPWTGGGKMDEAFF
D gene: NA; V gene: TRBV19; J gene: TRBJ2-7; CDR3 protein: CASSIRGTSSYEQYF